The 5 T cell receptor beta chains below all came from one sample that was sequenced in a study of shared clonotypes between healthy human individuals. Some clones are missing from TCRdb's copy, which holds only in-frame ones; the method was immunoSEQ multiplex PCR. The sample has 2,500,000 or so clones, approximately 90% seen once. Sequences were obtained from naive CD4+ T cells from PBMCs. The subset is: CD45RA+ positively selected. These receptors were collected from a man between 18 and 29 years old in good health. Some clones in this sample may be carry-over from other donors' samples.

This sequence joins TRBV28 and TRBJ1-2; 10 nucleotides align to TRBD1. Germline V gene data show CDR1 as MDHEN and CDR2 as SYDVKM. This CDR3 has 14 amino acids. Trimming removed 6 bases from V and 8 bases from J; junction bases left unmatched: 9. The CDR3 protein is CASRPAGTGVGYTF. CDR3 nucleotides: TGTGCCAGCAGACCCGCCGGGACAGGGGTCGGCTACACCTTC.

This clone was detected only once. The rearrangement uses TRBV7-2 and TRBJ1-5; TRBD1 matches 8 bases. The CDR3 covers 16 residues. The V gene's germline CDR1 is SGHTA and CDR2 FQGNSA. The J segment lost 2 bases and the V segment lost 4 bases, leaving 7 bases of the junction unmatched. The CDR3 spells CASSSQGALGNQPQHF. CDR3 nucleotide sequence: TGTGCCAGCAGCTCCCAGGGGGCCCTTGGCAATCAGCCCCAGCATTTT.

This chain uses TRBV19 with TRBJ2-2; TRBD2 might be the D (6 bases). V shed 4 bases and J shed 2 bases, with 11 bases lying between them. There are 15 residues in the CDR3. Looked up from germline, CDR1 is LNHDA and CDR2 is SQIVND (reference sequence). CDR3 residues: CASSTTGGNTGELFF. The CDR3, as DNA: TGTGCCAGTAGTACTACCGGGGGTAACACCGGGGAGCTGTTTTTT.

The V and J genes are TRBV9 and TRBJ2-5; TRBD1 aligns across 7 bases. There are 13 residues in the CDR3. V was clipped by 4 bases and J by 7 bases; unmatched bases: 7. Per the germline V gene, CDR1 is SGDLS and CDR2 is YYNGEE. CDR3: CASSTRGLGTQYF. The CDR3 region has the DNA TGTGCCAGCAGCACGAGGGGGCTCGGGACCCAGTACTTC. Combining the CDR3 with reference TRBV9 and TRBJ2-5 gives the whole variable domain DSGVTQTPKHLITATGQRVTLRCSPRSGDLSVYWYQQSLDQGLQFLIQYYNGEERAKGNILERFSAQQFPDLHSELNLSSLELGDSALYFCASSTRGLGTQYFGPGTRLLVL.

J is TRBJ2-2 and V is TRBV9; D is undetermined. The germline CDR1 and CDR2 sequences are SGDLS and YYNGEE. CDR3 length equals 14 residues. Trimming shortened V by 4 bases and J by 7 bases, and 14 bases separated the two germline ends. CDR3 sequence: CASSILSMHGELFF. Written as DNA, the CDR3 is TGTGCCAGCAGCATACTCTCCATGCACGGGGAGCTGTTTTTT.